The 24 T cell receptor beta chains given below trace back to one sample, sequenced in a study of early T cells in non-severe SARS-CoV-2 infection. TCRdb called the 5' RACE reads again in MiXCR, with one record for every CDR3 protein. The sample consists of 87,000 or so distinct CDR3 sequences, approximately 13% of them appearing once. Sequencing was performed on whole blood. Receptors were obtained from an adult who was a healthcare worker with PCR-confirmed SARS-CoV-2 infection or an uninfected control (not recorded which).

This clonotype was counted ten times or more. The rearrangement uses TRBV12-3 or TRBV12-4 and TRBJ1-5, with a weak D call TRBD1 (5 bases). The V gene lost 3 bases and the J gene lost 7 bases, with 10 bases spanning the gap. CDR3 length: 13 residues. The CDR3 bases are TGTGCCAGCAGTTTTCGGCAGGGACAGCCCCAGCATTTT. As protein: CASSFRQGQPQHF.

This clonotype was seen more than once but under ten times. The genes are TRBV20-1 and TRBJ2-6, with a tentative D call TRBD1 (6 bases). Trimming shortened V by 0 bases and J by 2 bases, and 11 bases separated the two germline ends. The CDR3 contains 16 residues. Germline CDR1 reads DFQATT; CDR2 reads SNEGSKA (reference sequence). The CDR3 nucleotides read TGCAGTGCTAGAGATTTTGCAGGGGCTGGGGCCAACGTCCTGACTTTC. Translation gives CSARDFAGAGANVLTF.

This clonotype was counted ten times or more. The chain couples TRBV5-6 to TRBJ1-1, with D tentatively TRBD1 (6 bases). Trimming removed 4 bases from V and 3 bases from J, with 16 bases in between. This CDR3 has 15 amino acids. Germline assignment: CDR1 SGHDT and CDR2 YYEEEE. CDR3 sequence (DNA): TGTGCCAGCAGCACCACCACAGGGTCGCACACTGAAGCTTTCTTT. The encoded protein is CASSTTTGSHTEAFF.

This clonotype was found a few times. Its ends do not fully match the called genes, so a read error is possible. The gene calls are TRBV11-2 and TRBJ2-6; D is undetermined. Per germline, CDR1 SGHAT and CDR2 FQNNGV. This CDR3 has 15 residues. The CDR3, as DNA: TGTGCCAACAGCGCGAACATCGCTGGGGCCAACGTCCTGACTTTC. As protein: CANSANIAGANVLTF. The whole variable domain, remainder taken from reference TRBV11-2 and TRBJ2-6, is EAGVAQSPRYKIIEKRQSVAFWCNPISGHATLYWYQQILGQGPKLLIQFQNNGVVDDSQLPKDRFSAERLKGVDSTLKIQPAKLEDSAVYLCANSANIAGANVLTFGAGSRLTVL.

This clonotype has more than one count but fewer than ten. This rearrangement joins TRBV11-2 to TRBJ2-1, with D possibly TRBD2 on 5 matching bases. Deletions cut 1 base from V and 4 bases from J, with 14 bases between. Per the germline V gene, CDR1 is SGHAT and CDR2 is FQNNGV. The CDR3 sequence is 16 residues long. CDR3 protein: CASSLGTLAAYNEQFF. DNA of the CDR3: TGTGCCAGCAGCTTAGGGACTCTGGCGGCTTACAATGAGCAGTTCTTC.

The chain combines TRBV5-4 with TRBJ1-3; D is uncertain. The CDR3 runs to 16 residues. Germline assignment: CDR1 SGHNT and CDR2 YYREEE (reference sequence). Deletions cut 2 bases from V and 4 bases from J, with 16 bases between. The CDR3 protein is CASSLPGASGGNTIYF. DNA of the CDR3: TGTGCCAGCAGCTTACCCGGAGCTTCTGGAGGAAACACCATATATTTT.

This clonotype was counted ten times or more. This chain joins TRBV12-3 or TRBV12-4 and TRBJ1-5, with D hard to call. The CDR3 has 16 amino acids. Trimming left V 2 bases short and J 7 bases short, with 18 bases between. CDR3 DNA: TGTGCCAGCAGTTTACTAGCCCTGGGTTTAGGGCAGCCCCAGCATTTT. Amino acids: CASSLLALGLGQPQHF.

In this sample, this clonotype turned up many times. CDR3 coding DNA: TGTGCCAGCAGCCCCGTGCTCACTTCCGATACGCAGTATTTT. Protein product: CASSPVLTSDTQYF. The gene calls are TRBV12-3 or TRBV12-4 and TRBJ2-3; D is unclear. The CDR3 is made up of 14 amino acids. V was cut by 6 bases and J by 6 bases, with 16 bases left in between.

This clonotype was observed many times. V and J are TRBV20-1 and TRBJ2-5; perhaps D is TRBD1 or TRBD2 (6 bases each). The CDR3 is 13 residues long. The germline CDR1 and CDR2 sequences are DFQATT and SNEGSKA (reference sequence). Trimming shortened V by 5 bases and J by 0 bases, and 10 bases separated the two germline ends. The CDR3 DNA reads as TGCAGTGCTGGGGGGCAGTACCAAGAGACCCAGTACTTC. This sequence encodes CSAGGQYQETQYF.

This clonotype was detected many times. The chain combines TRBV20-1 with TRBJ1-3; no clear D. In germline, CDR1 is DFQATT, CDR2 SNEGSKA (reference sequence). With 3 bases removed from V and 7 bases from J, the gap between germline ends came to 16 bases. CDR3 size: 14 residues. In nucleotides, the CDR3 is TGCAGTGCTAGCTCGGCAGTGCGCGTGAACACCATATATTTT. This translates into CSASSAVRVNTIYF.

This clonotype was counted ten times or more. The CDR3 DNA reads as TGTGCCAGCTCACTTACCCGGGAGACCCAGTACTTC. Its protein product is CASSLTRETQYF. The chain uses TRBV18 and TRBJ2-5, with D unresolved. V lost 4 bases to trimming and J lost 5 bases, with 8 bases between them. There are 12 residues in the CDR3. Germline V gives CDR1 KGHSH, CDR2 LQKENI.

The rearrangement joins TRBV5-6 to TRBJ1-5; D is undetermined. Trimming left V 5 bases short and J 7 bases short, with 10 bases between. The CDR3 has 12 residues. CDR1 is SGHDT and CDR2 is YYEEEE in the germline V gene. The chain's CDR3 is CASSIGEQPQHF. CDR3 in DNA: TGTGCCAGCAGTATTGGGGAGCAGCCCCAGCATTTT. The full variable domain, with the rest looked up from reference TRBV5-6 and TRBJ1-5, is DAGVTQSPTHLIKTRGQQVTLRCSPKSGHDTVSWYQQALGQGPQFIFQYYEEEERQRGNFPDRFSGHQFPNYSSELNVNALLLGDSALYLCASSIGEQPQHFGDGTRLSIL.

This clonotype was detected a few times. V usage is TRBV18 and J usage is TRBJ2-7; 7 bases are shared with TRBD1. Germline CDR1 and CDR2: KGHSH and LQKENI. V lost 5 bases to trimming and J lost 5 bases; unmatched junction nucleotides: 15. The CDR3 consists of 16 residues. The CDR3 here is CASSSTAQAGGNEQYF. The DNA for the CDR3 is TGTGCCAGCTCATCAACCGCCCAAGCAGGGGGAAACGAGCAGTACTTC.

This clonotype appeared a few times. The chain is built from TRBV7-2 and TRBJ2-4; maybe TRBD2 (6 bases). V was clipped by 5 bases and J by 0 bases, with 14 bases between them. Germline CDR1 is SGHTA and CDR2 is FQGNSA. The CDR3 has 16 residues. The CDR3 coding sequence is TGTGCCAGCAGCCCTGTAGCGGCCCTAGCCAAAAACATTCAGTACTTC. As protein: CASSPVAALAKNIQYF.

The CDR3 DNA follows: TGTGCCAGCAGCTTTGGTAGGGAAACTGGAAACACCATATATTTT. It is translated as CASSFGRETGNTIYF. The genes are TRBV7-2 and TRBJ1-3; D is ambiguous. CDR1 and CDR2 (germline): SGHTA, FQGNSA. Trimming cost V 3 bases and J 2 bases, with 11 bases left between them. The CDR3 runs to 15 residues.

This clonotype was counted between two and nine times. The DNA for the CDR3 is TGCAGTGCTAGTCTGGGCGGGAGCTCCTACGAGCAGTACTTC. Its protein is CSASLGGSSYEQYF. The chain uses TRBV20-1 and TRBJ2-7; TRBD2 agrees at 7 bases. V lost 3 bases to trimming and J lost 0 bases; unmatched junction nucleotides: 5. Germline-derived CDR1 and CDR2 are DFQATT and SNEGSKA (reference sequence). This CDR3 spans 14 amino acids.

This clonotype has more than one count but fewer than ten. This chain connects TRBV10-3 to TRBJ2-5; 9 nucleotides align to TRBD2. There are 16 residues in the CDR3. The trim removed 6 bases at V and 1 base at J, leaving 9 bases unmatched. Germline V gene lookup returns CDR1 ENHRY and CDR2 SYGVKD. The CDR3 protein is CAIRTSPGLAQETQYF. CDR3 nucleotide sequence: TGTGCCATCAGAACATCCCCGGGACTAGCCCAAGAGACCCAGTACTTC.

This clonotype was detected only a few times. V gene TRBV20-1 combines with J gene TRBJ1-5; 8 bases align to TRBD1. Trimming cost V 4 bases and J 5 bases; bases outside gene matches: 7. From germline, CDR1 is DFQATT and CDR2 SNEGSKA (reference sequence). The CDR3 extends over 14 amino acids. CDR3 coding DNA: TGCAGTGCTAAACTACCGACAGGGGATCAGCCCCAGCATTTT. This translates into CSAKLPTGDQPQHF.

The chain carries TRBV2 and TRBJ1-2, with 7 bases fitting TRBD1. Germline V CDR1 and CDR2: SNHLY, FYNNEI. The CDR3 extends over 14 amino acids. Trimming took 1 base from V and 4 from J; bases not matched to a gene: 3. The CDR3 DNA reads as TGTGCCAGCAGTGAAGTACAGGGGACCTATGGCTACACCTTC. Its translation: CASSEVQGTYGYTF.

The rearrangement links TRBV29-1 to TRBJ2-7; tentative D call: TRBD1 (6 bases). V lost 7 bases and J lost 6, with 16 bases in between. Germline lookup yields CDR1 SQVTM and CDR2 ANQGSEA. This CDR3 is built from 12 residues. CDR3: CSALKQGSEQYF. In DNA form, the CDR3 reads TGCAGCGCCCTCAAACAGGGAAGCGAGCAGTACTTC.

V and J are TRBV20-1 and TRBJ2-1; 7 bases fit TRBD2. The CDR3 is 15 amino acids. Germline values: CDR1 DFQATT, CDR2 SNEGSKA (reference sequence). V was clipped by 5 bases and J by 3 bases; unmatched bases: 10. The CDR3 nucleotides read TGCAGTGCTGAACCCGGGACTACCAACTACAATGAGCAGTTCTTC. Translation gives CSAEPGTTNYNEQFF.

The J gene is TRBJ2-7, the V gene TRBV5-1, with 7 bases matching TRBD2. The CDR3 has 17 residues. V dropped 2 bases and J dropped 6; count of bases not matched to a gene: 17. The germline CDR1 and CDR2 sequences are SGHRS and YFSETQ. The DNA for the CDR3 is TGCGCCAGCAGCTTCGGCCGGTCCACGGCGGGAGATAGCGAGCAGTACTTC. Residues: CASSFGRSTAGDSEQYF.

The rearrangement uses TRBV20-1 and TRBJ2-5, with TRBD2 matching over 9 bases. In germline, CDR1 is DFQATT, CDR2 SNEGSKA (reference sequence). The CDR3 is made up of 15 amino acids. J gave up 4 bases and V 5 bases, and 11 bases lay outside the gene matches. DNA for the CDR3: TGCAGTGCTCTTTTTGCGGGAGGGACGGTAGAGACCCAGTACTTC. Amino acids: CSALFAGGTVETQYF.

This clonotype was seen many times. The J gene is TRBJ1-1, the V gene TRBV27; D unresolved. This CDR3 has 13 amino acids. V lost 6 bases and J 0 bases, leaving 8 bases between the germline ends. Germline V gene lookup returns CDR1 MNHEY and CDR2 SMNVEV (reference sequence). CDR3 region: CASSLHMNTEAFF. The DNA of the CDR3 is TGTGCCAGCAGCCTCCACATGAACACTGAAGCTTTCTTT.